A selection of T cell receptor beta chains follows, all from one sample in a study of CXCR3-negative and CXCR3-positive naive CD8 T cells. From its re-call of the 5' RACE reads, TCRdb lists each CDR3 protein once, without DNA. The sample totals 38,000 or so distinct CDR3 sequences. Sequenced input: naive CXCR3- CD8+ T cells from blood. Source of these receptors: a human donor in good health. Some clones in this sample may be carry-over from other donors' samples. Both conserved end residues are part of each CDR3.

cdr3_aa j_call cdr3_length v_call
CASRPQGFTEAFF TRBJ1-1 13 TRBV27
CASSPGLYSYNEQFF TRBJ2-1 15 TRBV7-2
CASSFGDSRPYEQYF TRBJ2-7 15 TRBV28
CASSIRDGQTQYF TRBJ2-5 13 TRBV19
CSVVRRGRLKGYEQYF TRBJ2-7 16 TRBV29-1
CSAPGGGANEQFF TRBJ2-1 13 TRBV29-1
CASSPEREGLGDTQYF TRBJ2-3 16 TRBV27
CASSLVGGAYEQYF TRBJ2-7 14 TRBV28
CSVKGTAYEQYF TRBJ2-7 12 TRBV29-1
CSVEDSSGREYEQYF TRBJ2-7 15 TRBV29-1
CASKGQGGQETQYF TRBJ2-5 14 TRBV13
CASSHRQDNEQFF TRBJ2-1 13 TRBV7-6
CASSSSRSGDGGGYEQYF TRBJ2-7 18 TRBV7-9
CASSQRTTGLPYNEQFF TRBJ2-1 17 TRBV4-3
CASSQRDRSTDTQYF TRBJ2-3 15 TRBV4-2
CASSSIGDSPLHF TRBJ1-6 13 TRBV7-2
CSVEAGGIGTYEQYF TRBJ2-7 15 TRBV29-1
CASSLERYEQYF TRBJ2-7 12 TRBV7-9
CATSRDAGGPDTQYF TRBJ2-3 15 TRBV15
CASSSGQGPAKNIQYF TRBJ2-4 16 TRBV12-3/TRBV12-4
CASSMRAGELFF TRBJ2-2 12 TRBV7-9
CSAPGGTGELFF TRBJ2-2 12 TRBV20-1
CSARGDVSRTEAFF TRBJ1-1 14 TRBV20-1
CASTRLAGGPSDTQYF TRBJ2-3 16 TRBV6-5
CASSPNPPGTGGAYEQYF TRBJ2-7 18 TRBV9
CASSENGVAVYGYTF TRBJ1-2 15 TRBV6-4
CASSPLYRDISYEQYF TRBJ2-7 16 TRBV28
CSVEAWCLPRDTGELFF TRBJ2-2 17 TRBV29-1
CASSQDGGTQETQYF TRBJ2-5 15 TRBV4-1
CASSPSGYEQYF TRBJ2-7 12 TRBV12-3/TRBV12-4
CASSLVGLSQDTQYF TRBJ2-3 15 TRBV13
CASSPGKVYEQYF TRBJ2-7 13 TRBV9
CASSLSGHQETQYF TRBJ2-5 14 TRBV7-9
CASSPGQGVYATNEKLFF TRBJ1-4 18 TRBV3-1
CSASGGPPINSAYNEQFF TRBJ2-1 18 TRBV20-1
CSVEDGQGRAGELFF TRBJ2-2 15 TRBV29-1
CSAIRLVEEPYEAFF TRBJ1-1 15 TRBV20-1
CASSLRTRETQYF TRBJ2-5 13 TRBV5-1
CASRGLAGPLDQSGPNEQFF TRBJ2-1 20 TRBV6-1
CASRTLRNTGELFF TRBJ2-2 14 TRBV2
CSVERIRVSGGLSYEQYF TRBJ2-7 18 TRBV29-1
CSVEESGTGGNEQYF TRBJ2-7 15 TRBV29-1
CASSKGAAYEQYF TRBJ2-7 13 TRBV21-1
CASSQGPREGKNTEAFF TRBJ1-1 17 TRBV4-2
CASSFGRSSGETQYF TRBJ2-5 15 TRBV11-2
CSARGNSGGWRETQYF TRBJ2-5 16 TRBV20-1
CASSDEYEETQYF TRBJ2-5 13 TRBV25-1
CASSRGQAAEQFF TRBJ2-1 13 TRBV7-6
CASSRGGAGGYTF TRBJ1-2 13 TRBV7-8
CASSLGVTQTGELFF TRBJ2-2 15 TRBV5-6
CATSDSVPSGDYGYTF TRBJ1-2 16 TRBV24-1
CSARDNAWGSGGYTF TRBJ1-2 15 TRBV20-1
CSVEGEGSFYNEQFF TRBJ2-1 15 TRBV29-1
CASSAGTGSNQPQHF TRBJ1-5 15 TRBV5-1
CASSPPGRGRLMNTEAFF TRBJ1-1 18 TRBV7-9